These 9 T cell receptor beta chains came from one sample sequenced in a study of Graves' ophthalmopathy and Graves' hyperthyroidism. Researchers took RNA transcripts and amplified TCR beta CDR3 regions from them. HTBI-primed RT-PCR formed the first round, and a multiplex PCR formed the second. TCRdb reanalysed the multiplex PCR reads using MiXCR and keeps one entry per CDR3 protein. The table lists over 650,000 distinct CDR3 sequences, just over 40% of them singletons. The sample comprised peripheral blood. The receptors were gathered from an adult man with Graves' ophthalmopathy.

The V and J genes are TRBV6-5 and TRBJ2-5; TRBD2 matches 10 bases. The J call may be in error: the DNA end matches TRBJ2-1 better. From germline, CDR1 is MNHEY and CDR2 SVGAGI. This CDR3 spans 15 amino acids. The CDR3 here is CASNSGASGGGEQFF. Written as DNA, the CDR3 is TGTGCCAGCAATTCCGGGGCTAGCGGGGGAGGTGAGCAGTTCTTC.

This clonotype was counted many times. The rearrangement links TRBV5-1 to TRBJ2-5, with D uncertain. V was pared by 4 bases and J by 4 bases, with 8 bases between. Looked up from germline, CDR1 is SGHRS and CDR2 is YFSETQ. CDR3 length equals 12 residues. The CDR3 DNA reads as TGCGCCAGCAGCGGAGATTCAGAGACCCAGTACTTC. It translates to CASSGDSETQYF.

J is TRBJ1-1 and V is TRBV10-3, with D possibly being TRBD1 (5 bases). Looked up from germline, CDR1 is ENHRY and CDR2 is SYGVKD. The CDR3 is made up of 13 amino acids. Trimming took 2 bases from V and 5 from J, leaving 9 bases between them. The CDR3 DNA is TGTGCCATCAGTGAGCAGGGCGGGACTGAAGCTTTCTTT. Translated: CAISEQGGTEAFF.

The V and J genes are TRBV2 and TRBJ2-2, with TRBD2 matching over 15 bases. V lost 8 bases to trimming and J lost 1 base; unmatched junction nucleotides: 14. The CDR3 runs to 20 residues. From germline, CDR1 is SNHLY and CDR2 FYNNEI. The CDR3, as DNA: TGTGCCAGCTCACCACCAGTCGGACTAGCGGGAGGGAAGAACACCGGGGAGCTGTTTTTT. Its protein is CASSPPVGLAGGKNTGELFF. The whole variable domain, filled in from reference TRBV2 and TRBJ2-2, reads EPEVTQTPSHQVTQMGQEVILRCVPISNHLYFYWYRQILGQKVEFLVSFYNNEISEKSEIFDDQFSVERPDGSNFTLKIRSTKLEDSAMYFCASSPPVGLAGGKNTGELFFGEGSRLTVL.

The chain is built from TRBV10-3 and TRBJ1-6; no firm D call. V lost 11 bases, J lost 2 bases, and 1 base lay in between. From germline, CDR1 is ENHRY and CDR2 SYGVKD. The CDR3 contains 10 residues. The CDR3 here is CAAYNSPLHF. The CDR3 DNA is TGTGCCGCCTATAATTCACCCCTCCACTTT.

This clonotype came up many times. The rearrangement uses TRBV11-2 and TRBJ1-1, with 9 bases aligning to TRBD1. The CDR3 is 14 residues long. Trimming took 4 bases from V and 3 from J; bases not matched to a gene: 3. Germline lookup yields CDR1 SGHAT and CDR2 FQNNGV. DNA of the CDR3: TGTGCCAGCAGCTGGACAGGGGCACACACTGAAGCTTTCTTT. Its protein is CASSWTGAHTEAFF.

For the CDR3, the DNA is TGTGCCAGCAGCTCCGGGACAGGATACTACGAGCAGTACTTC. Residues: CASSSGTGYYEQYF. The gene calls are TRBV7-8 and TRBJ2-7; TRBD1 agrees at 8 bases. The CDR3 totals 14 residues. The germline V gene encodes CDR1 SGHVS and CDR2 FQNEAQ. The V and J ends lost 4 bases and 3 bases, in that order; junction bases with no gene match: 5.

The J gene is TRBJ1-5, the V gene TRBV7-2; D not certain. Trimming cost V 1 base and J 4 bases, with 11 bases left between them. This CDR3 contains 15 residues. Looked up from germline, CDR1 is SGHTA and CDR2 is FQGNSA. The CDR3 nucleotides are TGTGCCAGCAGCTTAGTCTCTGGGCAGAATCAGCCCCAGCATTTT. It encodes CASSLVSGQNQPQHF. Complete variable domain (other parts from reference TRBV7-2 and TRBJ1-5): GAGVSQSPSNKVTEKGKDVELRCDPISGHTALYWYRQSLGQGLEFLIYFQGNSAPDKSGLPSDRFSAERTGGSVSTLTIQRTQQEDSAVYLCASSLVSGQNQPQHFGDGTRLSIL.

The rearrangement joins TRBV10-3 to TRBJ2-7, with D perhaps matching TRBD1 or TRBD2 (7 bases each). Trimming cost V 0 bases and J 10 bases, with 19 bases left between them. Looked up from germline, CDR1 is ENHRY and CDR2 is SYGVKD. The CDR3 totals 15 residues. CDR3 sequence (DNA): TGTGCCATCAGTGAGTCTTCTGGGAGGGGGCGCGATCAGTACTTC. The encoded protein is CAISESSGRGRDQYF.